The clone carrying this T cell receptor beta chain was detected once. Its antigen remains unknown. Because the CDR3 is missing its conserved closing phenylalanine or tryptophan, this is likely a read error. It is unclear where the CDR3 begins or ends on the DNA, so no DNA is shown, and the CDR3 is as TCRdb lists it. Both ends counted, the CDR3 spans 8 residues. MiXCR, run by TCRdb on the 5' RACE reads, gives a single entry per CDR3 protein. The sample lists 12,000 or so distinct CDR3 sequences, about 41% occurring once. This record belongs to a study of T cell repertoires and leukemia-associated antigens. Without fetal bovine serum, CD3+ T cells were rested overnight.

Sequenced: CD3+ T cells sorted from blood and cultured. The V and J genes are TRBV12-3 or TRBV12-4 and TRBJ2-4; TRBD1, the table's D call, was not compared with the DNA. The sequence derives from a female donor in good health. CDR3 protein: CASSLRTG.